Below, one T cell receptor (beta chain) is given with its context. Its antigen is undetermined. TCRdb's table, derived via immunoSEQ multiplex PCR, lists solely in-frame clones and lacks some. The table shows about 1 million clones, with about 74% occurring only once. The CDR3 covers 14 residues. In germline, CDR1 is WSHSY, CDR2 SAAADI. V shed 6 bases, J shed 6 bases, and the junction held 8 bases outside the gene matches. This sample is drawn from a study of shared clonotypes between healthy human individuals. Study-wide results and limits: Rarefaction indicated that sorted-subset sequencing remained incomplete although depth was large. Memory subsets generally showed lower estimated richness than naive subsets.

This sequence originates from a man younger than 35 in good health. The V gene is TRBV10-2, the J gene TRBJ2-7, with 10 positions matching TRBD1. The material sequenced was memory CD4+ T cells sorted from blood. Subset denoted: CD45RA-negative fraction. The CDR3 loop is CASRYPGQGTEQYF. The CDR3, as DNA: TGCGCCAGCAGATATCCGGGACAGGGGACCGAGCAGTACTTC.